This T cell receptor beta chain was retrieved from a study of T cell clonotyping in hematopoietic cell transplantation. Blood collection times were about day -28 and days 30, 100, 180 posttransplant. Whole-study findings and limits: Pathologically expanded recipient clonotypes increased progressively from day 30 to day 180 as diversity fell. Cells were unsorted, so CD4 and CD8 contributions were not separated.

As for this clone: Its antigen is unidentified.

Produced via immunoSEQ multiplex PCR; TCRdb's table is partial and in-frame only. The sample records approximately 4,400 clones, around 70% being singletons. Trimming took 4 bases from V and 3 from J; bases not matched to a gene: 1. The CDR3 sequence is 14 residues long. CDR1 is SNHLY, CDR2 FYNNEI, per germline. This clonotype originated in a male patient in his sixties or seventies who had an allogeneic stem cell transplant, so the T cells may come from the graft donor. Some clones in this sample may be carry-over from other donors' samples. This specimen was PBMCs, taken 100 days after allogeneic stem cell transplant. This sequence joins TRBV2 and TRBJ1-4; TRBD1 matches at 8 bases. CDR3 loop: CASSGTGPNEKLFF. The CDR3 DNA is TGTGCCAGCAGTGGGACAGGGCCTAATGAAAAACTGTTTTTT.